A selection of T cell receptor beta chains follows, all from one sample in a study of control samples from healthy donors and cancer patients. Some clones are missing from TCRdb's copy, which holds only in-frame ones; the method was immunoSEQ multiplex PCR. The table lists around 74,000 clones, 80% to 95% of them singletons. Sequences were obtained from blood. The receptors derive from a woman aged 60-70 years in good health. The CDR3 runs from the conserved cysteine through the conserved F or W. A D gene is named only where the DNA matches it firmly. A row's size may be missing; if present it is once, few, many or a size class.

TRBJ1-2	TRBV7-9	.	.	TGTGCCAGCAGCTTAGAGGGCAGCTCCTATGGCTACACCTTC	CASSLEGSSYGYTF
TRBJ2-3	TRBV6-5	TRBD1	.	TGTGCCAGCAGTCGGACAGGTTCCTGGGGTACGCAGTATTTT	CASSRTGSWGTQYF
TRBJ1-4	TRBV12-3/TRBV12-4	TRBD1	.	TGTGCCAGCAGCAGGGGGACTAATGAAAAACTGTTTTTT	CASSRGTNEKLFF
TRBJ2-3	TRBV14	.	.	TGTGCCAGCAGCCAAGAGCGAGGCAGGTCTGGCACAGATACGCAGTATTTT	CASSQERGRSGTDTQYF
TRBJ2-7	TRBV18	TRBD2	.	TGTGCCAGCTCACCACAGGCGGGAGCCTCCTACGAGCAGTACTTC	CASSPQAGASYEQYF
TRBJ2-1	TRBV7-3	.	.	TGTGCCAGCAGCCGCGGACTCTCGGATGAGCAGTTCTTC	CASSRGLSDEQFF
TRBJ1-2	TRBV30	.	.	TGTGCCTGGGTCGAGGGGGGGCTCTATGGCTACACCTTC	CAWVEGGLYGYTF
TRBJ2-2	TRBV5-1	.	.	TGCGCCAGCAGCTTGGTTTGGACAGCGAACACCGGGGAGCTGTTTTTT	CASSLVWTANTGELFF
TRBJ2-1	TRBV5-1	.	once	TGCGCCAGCAGCTTGGAGGAGGATTTCTCGGGTGAGCAGTTCTTC	CASSLEEDFSGEQFF
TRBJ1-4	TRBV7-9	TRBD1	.	TGTGCCAGCAGCACCGACAGGGTTGAAAAACTGTTTTTT	CASSTDRVEKLFF
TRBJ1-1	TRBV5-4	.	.	TGTGCCAGCAGCTTAAACACTGAAGCTTTCTTT	CASSLNTEAFF
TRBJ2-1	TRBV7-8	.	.	TGTGCCAGCAGCCCCCCAGGGGCGGGGGCCCCGCACCCATCCTACAATGAGCAGTTCTTC	CASSPPGAGAPHPSYNEQFF
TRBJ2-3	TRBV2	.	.	TGTGCCAGCAGTGAAGCGTTGCAGGGGGGAGATACGCAGTATTTT	CASSEALQGGDTQYF
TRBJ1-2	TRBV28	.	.	TGTGCCAGCAGTTTACAGGGGCGTGTCGGTGGCTACACCTTC	CASSLQGRVGGYTF
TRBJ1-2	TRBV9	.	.	TGTGCCAGCAGCGGAGAAGTCTATGGCTACACCTTC	CASSGEVYGYTF
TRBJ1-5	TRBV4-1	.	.	TGCGCCAGCAGCCAAGATTTGAGGGGAGTGGGCAATCAGCCCCAGCATTTT	CASSQDLRGVGNQPQHF
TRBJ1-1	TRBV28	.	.	TGTGCCAGCAGTTTGCTGAACACTGAAGCTTTCTTT	CASSLLNTEAFF
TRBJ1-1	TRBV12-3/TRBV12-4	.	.	TGTGCCAGCAGTTTGACGAATATAGCTTTCTTT	CASSLTNIAFF
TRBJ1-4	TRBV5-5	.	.	TGTGCCAGCAGGCCAGGCACAACTAATGAAAAACTGTTTTTT	CASRPGTTNEKLFF
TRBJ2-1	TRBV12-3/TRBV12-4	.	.	TGTGCCAGCAGACGTAACAATGAGCAGTTCTTC	CASRRNNEQFF
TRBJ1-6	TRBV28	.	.	TGTGCCAGCAGTTCCCCGGACAGTTACTATAATTCACCCCTCCACTTT	CASSSPDSYYNSPLHF
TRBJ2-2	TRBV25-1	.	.	TGTGCCAGCAGTGAAAGGTTCTCCGGTTGGACCGGGGAGCTGTTTTTT	CASSERFSGWTGELFF
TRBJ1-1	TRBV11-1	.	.	TGTGCCAGCAGCCCACAGGTCGCTGAAGCTTTCTTT	CASSPQVAEAFF
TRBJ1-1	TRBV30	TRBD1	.	TGTGCCTGGTCACCGGGACAGGGATTGGGGAGCACTGAAGCTTTCTTT	CAWSPGQGLGSTEAFF
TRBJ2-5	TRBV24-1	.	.	TGTGCCACCAGTGATCGACGGCTGGGTGAGGAGACCCAGTACTTC	CATSDRRLGEETQYF
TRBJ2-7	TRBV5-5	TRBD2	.	TGTGCCAGCAGCAAAACTAGCGGGAGCTACGAGCAGTACTTC	CASSKTSGSYEQYF
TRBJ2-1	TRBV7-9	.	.	TGTGCCAGCAGCTTAGTGCAGGGGTCCTACAATGAGCAGTTCTTC	CASSLVQGSYNEQFF
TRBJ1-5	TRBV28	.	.	TGTGCCAGCAGTTTCTCGGTGAATCAGCCCCAGCATTTT	CASSFSVNQPQHF
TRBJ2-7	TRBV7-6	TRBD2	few	TGTGCCAGCAGCTTAGAGGGGAGGGTTTACGAGCAGTACTTC	CASSLEGRVYEQYF